This is a list of T cell receptor beta chains from one sample in a study of T cell responses to AZD1222 COVID-19 vaccine. Some clones are missing from TCRdb's copy, which holds only in-frame ones; the method was immunoSEQ multiplex PCR. The sample records about 120,000 clones, roughly 85% being singletons. The starting material was peripheral blood, obtained on day 0 of MenACWY control vaccination. The receptors derive from an adult in good health. CDR3s include the opening cysteine and the closing phenylalanine or tryptophan. The D gene is left open where the match is weak. For some rows the clone size is stated as once, few or many, or as a class when expanded; others skip it.

TRBJ2-2,NA,TRBV7-9,TRBD2,TGTGCCAGCAGCTCCTTGGGACTAGCGGGAACCGGGGAGCTGTTTTTT,CASSSLGLAGTGELFF
TRBJ1-1,NA,TRBV7-7,TRBD1,TGTGCCAGCAGCTTAGCGGGTCAGGGGGCGAGTGAAGCTTTCTTT,CASSLAGQGASEAFF
TRBJ2-3,few,TRBV2,TRBD1,TGTGCCAGCAGTCCGGGACAGACTAGCACAGATACGCAGTATTTT,CASSPGQTSTDTQYF
TRBJ1-1,NA,TRBV4-1,NA,TGCGCCAGCACCCCGTCCCGCGGGATGAACACTGAAGCTTTCTTT,CASTPSRGMNTEAFF
TRBJ1-2,NA,TRBV6-1,TRBD1,TGTGCCAGCAGTGAGGGACAGGGGGGCTCTTTTTATGGCTACACCTTC,CASSEGQGGSFYGYTF
TRBJ2-7,NA,TRBV6-4,NA,TGTGCCAGCAGTGGTGGGACCCCCTACGAGCAGTACTTC,CASSGGTPYEQYF
TRBJ2-1,NA,TRBV5-1,TRBD2,TGCGCCAGCAGCTGGACTAGCGGGAGGGCGGAAGAGCAGTTCTTC,CASSWTSGRAEEQFF
TRBJ2-1,once,TRBV5-1,NA,TGCGCCAGCAGCCAGGGGGGGAGCGCCTACAATGAGCAGTTCTTC,CASSQGGSAYNEQFF
TRBJ2-7,NA,TRBV10-3,NA,TGTGCCACCATATCGGACAATTCCTACGAGCAGTACTTC,CATISDNSYEQYF
TRBJ2-5,NA,TRBV5-1,NA,TGCGCCAGCAGCTTGTGGACCAAAGAGACCCAGTACTTC,CASSLWTKETQYF
TRBJ2-1,NA,TRBV6-1,NA,TGTGCCAGCAGTGAAGCGATAGGGCGGGACTGGTTCTTC,CASSEAIGRDWFF
TRBJ2-7,NA,TRBV6-5,TRBD1,TGTGCCAGCAGAGCCGGGACAGGGACCTACGAGCAGTACTTC,CASRAGTGTYEQYF
TRBJ2-7,NA,TRBV2,TRBD1,TGTGCCAGCAGTGAGACAGGGGGATCCACCTACGAGCAGTACTTC,CASSETGGSTYEQYF
TRBJ1-6,NA,TRBV19,TRBD1,TGTGCCACCAGGACAGGGAGTAGTTCACCCCTCCACTTT,CATRTGSSSPLHF
TRBJ1-1,NA,TRBV27,NA,TGTGCCAGCAGTTTATATGGGGGGCCCACTGAAGCTTTCTTT,CASSLYGGPTEAFF
TRBJ1-1,once,TRBV29-1,NA,TGCAGCGTTACAGAAGGGAACACTGAAGCTTTCTTT,CSVTEGNTEAFF
TRBJ2-7,few,TRBV28,TRBD2,TGTGCCAGCAGTTTAATGCCCCTAGCGGGAGTTACCTCCTACGAGCAGTACTTC,CASSLMPLAGVTSYEQYF
TRBJ2-2,NA,TRBV28,NA,TGTGCCAGCAGTCTAAACACCGGGGAGCTGTTTTTT,CASSLNTGELFF
TRBJ2-1,NA,TRBV7-9,TRBD2,TGTGCCAGCGGCCTAATTAGCGGGGCCTCCTACAATGAGCAGTTCTTC,CASGLISGASYNEQFF
TRBJ2-1,NA,TRBV2,NA,TGTGCCAGCAGTCCTTACCTCCGGAATGAGCAGTTCTTC,CASSPYLRNEQFF
TRBJ2-3,NA,TRBV7-3,TRBD2,TGTGCCAGCAGCGTGGGGCTTACTAGCGGATCCACAGATACGCAGTATTTT,CASSVGLTSGSTDTQYF
TRBJ2-3,NA,TRBV27,NA,TGTGCCAGCAGTCCAAGTCCCCGTTGGGATACGCAGTATTTT,CASSPSPRWDTQYF
TRBJ2-7,NA,TRBV6-5,NA,TGTGCCAGCATTCCAATGGGGGGCCCCTACGAGCAGTACTTC,CASIPMGGPYEQYF
TRBJ1-5,few,TRBV27,NA,TGTGCCAGCAAAGCAAATAATCAGCCCCAGCATTTT,CASKANNQPQHF
TRBJ2-5,NA,TRBV29-1,TRBD2,TGCAGCGTGCTAGCGGGACTGAAGACCCAGTACTTC,CSVLAGLKTQYF
TRBJ2-5,NA,TRBV28,NA,TGTGCCAGCAGTTTCTCTCAATTAGGGGGGCGCGAAGAGACCCAGTACTTC,CASSFSQLGGREETQYF
TRBJ2-7,NA,TRBV5-1,NA,TGCGCCAGCAGCTTGGGGACTACCGGAGCCTACGAGCAGTACTTC,CASSLGTTGAYEQYF
TRBJ1-1,NA,TRBV27,TRBD1,TGTGCCAGCAGCGCCCTTGGGACAGTTTTAACTGAAGCTTTCTTT,CASSALGTVLTEAFF
TRBJ1-2,NA,TRBV6-1,TRBD1,TGTGCCAGCAGTGAAGGGACAGGGGAAACTAACTATGGCTACACTTTC,CASSEGTGETNYGYTF
TRBJ2-1,NA,TRBV29-1,NA,TGCAGCGTGGGCGGGCACGACTCCTACAATGAGCAGTTCTTC,CSVGGHDSYNEQFF
TRBJ2-7,NA,TRBV7-9,NA,TGTGCCAGCAGTACAAGCGGTGGGGCTACAAACTACGAGCAGTACTTC,CASSTSGGATNYEQYF
TRBJ1-2,NA,TRBV3-1/TRBV3-2,NA,TGTGCCAGCAGCCAACGGGCAGAAGAGGGACATGGCTACACCTTC,CASSQRAEEGHGYTF
TRBJ1-1,NA,TRBV28,TRBD1,TGTGCCAGCAGCCTCGGACAGGGTGAAGCTTTCTTT,CASSLGQGEAFF
TRBJ2-7,NA,TRBV7-9,NA,TGTGCCAGCAGCTTCGGGGAGGTCTACGAGCAGTACTTC,CASSFGEVYEQYF
TRBJ1-6,few,TRBV6-5,TRBD1,TGTGCCAGCAGGACAGGGTTACGGAGTAATTCACCCCTCCACTTT,CASRTGLRSNSPLHF
TRBJ2-1,NA,TRBV28,TRBD2,TGTGCCAGCAGCACTAGCGGGTCCTACAATGAGCAGTTCTTC,CASSTSGSYNEQFF
TRBJ1-6,NA,TRBV19,NA,TGTGCCAGTAGTATAGATCGGGGTAATTCACCCCTCCACTTT,CASSIDRGNSPLHF
TRBJ2-7,NA,TRBV4-1,NA,TGCGCCAGCAGCCCAGGCTCGGCGGGCGGTTACGAGCAGTACTTC,CASSPGSAGGYEQYF
TRBJ2-7,NA,TRBV6-6,TRBD1,TGTGCCAGCAGCTACCCCGGGACAGGCTCCTACGAGCAGTACTTC,CASSYPGTGSYEQYF
TRBJ2-7,NA,TRBV9,NA,TGTGCCAGCTCTCGAAGGGACGGCTATTCCTACGAGCAGTACTTC,CASSRRDGYSYEQYF
TRBJ1-5,NA,TRBV3-1/TRBV3-2,NA,TGTGCCAGCAGCCAATCCTATCAGCCCCAGCATTTT,CASSQSYQPQHF
TRBJ2-7,once,TRBV19,NA,TGTGCCAGTAGTACGGCCAGGACCTACGAGCAGTACTTC,CASSTARTYEQYF
TRBJ1-5,once,TRBV30,NA,TGTGCCTGGAGTGTTAAGGGTTATAGCAATCAGCCCCAGCATTTT,CAWSVKGYSNQPQHF
TRBJ1-1,once,TRBV12-5,TRBD1,TGTGCTAGTGGTCTGAACACAGGGGGAGGCACTGAAGCTTTCTTT,CASGLNTGGGTEAFF
TRBJ2-7,NA,TRBV28,NA,TGTGCCAGCAGCCCTACCCCGCCGACCCGCTCCTACGAGCAGTACTTC,CASSPTPPTRSYEQYF
TRBJ1-5,NA,TRBV6-5,NA,TGTGCCAGCAGGCGACAGGATAGCAATCAGCCCCAGCATTTT,CASRRQDSNQPQHF
TRBJ2-7,NA,TRBV6-5,TRBD2,TGTGCCAGCAGTTACGAAGGGACTAGCTACGAGCAGTACTTC,CASSYEGTSYEQYF
TRBJ1-1,NA,TRBV18,NA,TGTGCCAGCTCACTGTCAGGGGACCCTGAAGCTTTCTTT,CASSLSGDPEAFF
TRBJ1-1,NA,TRBV27,NA,TGTGCCAGCAGTTACTCCCACGCGGGGTTTGAAGCTTTCTTT,CASSYSHAGFEAFF
TRBJ1-6,NA,TRBV12-3/TRBV12-4,TRBD1,TGTGCCAGCACTAGACAGGGAGATTCACCCCTCCACTTT,CASTRQGDSPLHF
TRBJ2-7,once,TRBV27,TRBD1,TGTGCCAGCAGCGACGGGACAGGGTTCCACGAGCAGTACTTC,CASSDGTGFHEQYF
TRBJ1-1,NA,TRBV9,TRBD1,TGTGCCAGCAGCCCAAGGGACAGGGAGGACACTGAAGCTTTCTTT,CASSPRDREDTEAFF
TRBJ2-5,once,TRBV28,NA,TGTGCCAGCAGCCGCAGGAGGGGAGAGACCCAGTACTTC,CASSRRRGETQYF
TRBJ1-6,NA,TRBV9,TRBD1,TGTGCCAGCAGCGTAGTCCCGGCACAGGGGATTGATGATAATTCACCCCTCCACTTT,CASSVVPAQGIDDNSPLHF
TRBJ1-1,NA,TRBV3-1/TRBV3-2,TRBD1,TGTGCCAGCAGCCACTCGCACAGGGGATTTGAAGCTTTCTTT,CASSHSHRGFEAFF
TRBJ1-4,NA,TRBV2,TRBD1,TGTGCCAGCAAGCCGGGACAGTTGGCAACTAATGAAAAACTGTTTTTT,CASKPGQLATNEKLFF